Included here is one TCR beta chain sequence, with context. This entry comes from a study of blood T cell repertoires in COVID-19. In the study overall: Donors in the United States, Italy and Spain gave samples during acute or convalescent COVID-19. Nucleic acid was either cDNA or gDNA, and it came from T cells, B-cell-depleted T cells, or PBMCs.

The trim removed 8 bases at V and 7 bases at J, leaving 10 bases unmatched. The germline V gene has CDR1 SEHNR and CDR2 FQNEAQ (reference sequence). This CDR3 region has 15 residues. Data came from immunoSEQ multiplex PCR; TCRdb stores just in-frame clones and leaves some out. This sample has roughly 70,000 clones, with about 91% found just once. This TCR was sampled from a woman in her forties or fifties with active COVID-19. The gene calls are TRBV7-9 and TRBJ2-1, with TRBD2 matching 11 bases. The sample taken for sequencing was peripheral blood. CDR3 residues: CASGTSGHERNEQFF. In DNA, the CDR3 is TGTGCCAGCGGGACTAGCGGCCACGAACGGAATGAGCAGTTCTTC.